Listed here are 8 T cell receptor beta chains from one sample, sequenced in a study of PD-L1 blockade in urothelial cancer. Profiled with immunoSEQ multiplex PCR; TCRdb holds only in-frame clones, not every one. The table has roughly 74,000 clones, approximately 90% seen once. The sequences come from PBMCs, collected around atezolizumab (anti-PD-L1) treatment. The receptors shown here come from a woman in her 70s with urothelial cancer.

J is TRBJ1-1 and V is TRBV7-9; 8 bases are a match to TRBD1. This CDR3 comprises 16 residues. Germline lookup yields CDR1 SEHNR and CDR2 FQNEAQ (reference sequence). The ends lost 2 bases at V and 5 bases at J; junction bases unmatched: 10. The DNA of the CDR3 is TGTGCCAGCAGCTTACTGGCAGGGGGCTTCGGGACTGAAGCTTTCTTT. This encodes CASSLLAGGFGTEAFF. Drawing the rest from reference TRBV7-9 and TRBJ1-1, the complete variable domain is DTGVSQNPRHKITKRGQNVTFRCDPISEHNRLYWYRQTLGQGPEFLTYFQNEAQLEKSRLLSDRFSAERPKGSFSTLEIQRTEQGDSAMYLCASSLLAGGFGTEAFFGQGTRLTVV.

The rearrangement uses TRBV7-8 and TRBJ2-1; perhaps TRBD2 as D (5 bases). The V gene lost 4 bases and the J gene lost 16 bases, with 20 bases spanning the gap. The CDR3 has 13 amino acids. Germline values: CDR1 SGHVS, CDR2 FQNEAQ. This CDR3 reads CASSSSGRQGSFF. CDR3 nucleotides: TGTGCCAGCAGCTCCTCCGGTCGGCAAGGGAGTTTCTTC. The complete variable domain, with remaining parts taken from reference TRBV7-8 and TRBJ2-1, reads GAGVSQSPRYKVAKRGQDVALRCDPISGHVSLFWYQQALGQGPEFLTYFQNEAQLDKSGLPSDRFFAERPEGSVSTLKIQRTQQEDSAVYLCASSSSGRQGSFFGPGTRLTVL.

The chain employs TRBV2 and TRBJ2-5; the match to TRBD2 covers 11 bases. V was clipped by 3 bases and J by 5 bases; unmatched bases: 11. Per germline, CDR1 SNHLY and CDR2 FYNNEI. The CDR3 is 17 residues long. The CDR3 loop is CASSEAGLAAPGETQYF. DNA for the CDR3: TGTGCCAGCAGTGAGGCGGGACTAGCGGCTCCTGGGGAGACCCAGTACTTC.

This chain uses TRBV7-2 with TRBJ2-1; 12 nucleotides align to TRBD2. CDR1 is SGHTA and CDR2 is FQGNSA in the germline V gene. The J segment lost 11 bases and the V segment lost 5 bases, leaving 10 bases of the junction unmatched. The CDR3 loop spans 15 amino acids. Here the CDR3 reads CASSTPGLAGRQQFF. The CDR3 DNA sequence: TGTGCCAGCAGCACCCCCGGACTAGCGGGGAGGCAGCAGTTCTTC.

This chain connects TRBV28 to TRBJ1-1, with 9 positions matching TRBD1. In germline, CDR1 is MDHEN, CDR2 SYDVKM. The CDR3 spans 14 residues. The V and J ends lost 5 bases and 4 bases, in that order; junction bases with no gene match: 5. The chain's CDR3 is CASSPPTGGTEAFF. The DNA for the CDR3 is TGTGCCAGCAGTCCACCGACAGGGGGCACTGAAGCTTTCTTT.

This chain uses TRBV27 with TRBJ2-2, with 11 bases fitting TRBD2. Trimming took 11 bases from V and 4 from J; bases not matched to a gene: 21. CDR1 is MNHEY and CDR2 is SMNVEV in the germline V gene (reference sequence). This CDR3 is 19 amino acids long. The CDR3 loop reads CAVKKTSGSVGYTTGELFF. In nucleotides, the CDR3 is TGTGCCGTGAAAAAAACTAGCGGGAGCGTAGGGTACACCACCGGGGAGCTGTTTTTT.

J is TRBJ2-7 and V is TRBV28; D is possibly TRBD2 (6 bases). V was cut by 5 bases and J by 0 bases, with 23 bases left in between. The CDR3 sequence is 18 residues long. Germline CDR1 MDHEN, CDR2 SYDVKM. Here the CDR3 reads CASSVGSGLTQSSYEQYF. Here the CDR3 DNA reads TGTGCCAGCAGTGTGGGTTCGGGACTCACTCAAAGCTCCTACGAGCAGTACTTC.

The chain carries TRBV2 and TRBJ2-1, with D unclear. The germline gives CDR1 SNHLY, CDR2 FYNNEI. Trimming shortened V by 6 bases and J by 5 bases, and 14 bases separated the two germline ends. This CDR3 has 14 residues. Here the CDR3 reads CASRVMRTNNEQFF. As DNA, the CDR3 is TGTGCCAGCAGGGTAATGCGTACGAACAATGAGCAGTTCTTC.